These 14 T cell receptor beta chains were all obtained from the same sample, sequenced in a study of circulating tumor DNA in untreated peripheral T-cell lymphoma. Repertoires were generated with immunoSEQ multiplex PCR, while TCRdb's copy carries only in-frame clones and drops some. The sample records about 1,300 clones, around 66% being singletons. Input material: tumor tissue. These receptors originate from a human donor with peripheral T-cell lymphoma.

Concerning this clone itself: Mismatch with germline at one junction end may stem from a read error. This CDR3 is CTSRISGSSYNEQFF. CDR3 DNA sequence: TGCACCAGCAGGATTAGCGGGAGCTCCTACAATGAGCAGTTCTTC. The chain uses TRBV10-2 and TRBJ2-1; 9 bases fit TRBD2. Germline V gene data show CDR1 as WSHSY and CDR2 as SAAADI. This CDR3 is built from 15 residues.

Only one count was recorded for this clone. Other DNA sequences in this specimen translate into the identical CDR3. The chain employs TRBV6-8 and TRBJ1-3, with D possibly TRBD1 on 5 matching bases. V lost 5 bases and J 1 base, leaving 9 bases between the germline ends. Germline CDR1 MNHGY, CDR2 SAAAGT. This CDR3 is 14 amino acids long. This chain's CDR3 is CASSSGGSGNTIYF. The DNA of the CDR3 is TGTGCCAGCAGTAGCGGGGGTTCTGGAAACACCATATATTTT.

The J gene is TRBJ1-2, the V gene TRBV9; D unresolved. Germline CDR1 SGDLS, CDR2 YYNGEE. The CDR3 totals 12 residues. V was cut by 5 bases and J by 4 bases, with 9 bases left in between. Here the CDR3 reads CASSDRVYGYTF. The CDR3 bases are TGTGCCAGCAGTGATCGGGTCTATGGCTACACCTTC.

This clone was seen a handful of times. This rearrangement joins TRBV10-2 to TRBJ2-1, with 7 bases lining up with TRBD1. Germline CDR1 reads WSHSY; CDR2 reads SAAADI. The CDR3 length is 13 residues. Trimming removed 10 bases from V and 1 base from J; junction bases left unmatched: 4. CDR3 residues: CATSTGSYNEQFF. The CDR3 bases are TGCGCCACCTCGACAGGGTCCTACAATGAGCAGTTCTTC.

The rearrangement joins TRBV7-7 to TRBJ1-4; the D is unclear. CDR3 size: 15 residues. The germline V gene encodes CDR1 SSHAT and CDR2 FNYEAQ (reference sequence). V lost 3 bases and J lost 5, with 13 bases in between. The CDR3 here is CASSLGWAVNEKLFF. In DNA, the CDR3 is TGTGCCAGCAGCTTGGGATGGGCCGTAAATGAAAAACTGTTTTTT.

The V gene is TRBV2, the J gene TRBJ2-3, with unresolved D. Germline CDR1 SNHLY, CDR2 FYNNEI. V lost 0 bases and J 1 base, leaving 11 bases between the germline ends. The CDR3 sequence is 16 residues long. CDR3 bases: TGTGCCAGCAGTGAAGCGAAGGGTTGGGGCACAGATACGCAGTATTTT. It codes for CASSEAKGWGTDTQYF.

A word on this clone: The germline gene is not matched at one end of the junction; a read error may be the cause. This rearrangement joins TRBV5-1 to TRBJ2-7, with a weak D call TRBD2 (6 bases). The CDR3 totals 15 residues. Germline CDR1 and CDR2: SGHRS and YFSETQ. The CDR3 DNA follows: TGCGCCAACAGCTTGTTTGGGGGGACCACCTACGAGCAGTACTTC. Encoded protein: CANSLFGGTTYEQYF.

This chain connects TRBV9 to TRBJ2-7, with 8 bases matching TRBD1. Germline loops: CDR1 SGDLS, CDR2 YYNGEE. This CDR3 region has 15 residues. V was clipped by 5 bases and J by 3 bases; unmatched bases: 10. The CDR3: CASSEAQGANYEQYF. The CDR3 DNA reads as TGTGCCAGCAGTGAAGCTCAGGGGGCGAACTACGAGCAGTACTTC.

This chain joins TRBV7-5 and TRBJ2-3; the table names TRBD2, a call not compared with the DNA. TRBV7-5 is classified as a pseudogene. CDR3 length: 15 residues. This chain's CDR3 is CASSLVPGAADTQYF. CDR3 DNA: TGTGCCAGCAGCTTGGTTCCGGGAGCGGCAGATACGCAGTATTTT.

This clone showed up just a few times. The germline gene is not matched at one end of the junction; a read error may be the cause. The chain is built from TRBV2 and TRBJ1-3; 11 bases map to TRBD1. Germline-derived CDR1 and CDR2 are SNHLY and FYNNEI. CDR3 length: 16 residues. CDR3 coding DNA: TGTGCTAGCAGTGAAGGGACAGGGGGAACTGGAAACACCATATATTTT. It is translated as CASSEGTGGTGNTIYF.

The chain carries TRBV11-3 and TRBJ2-1, with 8 bases aligning to TRBD2. Germline trimming cut 5 bases from V and 7 bases from J; bases unmatched to any gene: 16. This CDR3 has 17 amino acids. Germline CDR1 reads SGHNT; CDR2 reads YENEEA. CDR3 nucleotide sequence: TGTGCCAGCAGCCCCCGCGGGGGTAGCGGGATTTTTAATGAGCAGTTCTTC. Protein: CASSPRGGSGIFNEQFF. The whole variable domain, filled in from reference TRBV11-3 and TRBJ2-1, reads EAGVVQSPRYKIIEKKQPVAFWCNPISGHNTLYWYLQNLGQGPELLIRYENEEAVDDSQLPKDRFSAERLKGVDSTLKIQPAELGDSAVYLCASSPRGGSGIFNEQFFGPGTRLTVL.

V and J are TRBV11-3 and TRBJ2-3; 9 positions agree with TRBD2. The V gene end was trimmed by 3 bases and the J gene end by 0 bases; junction bases not matched to a gene: 7. The CDR3 contains 17 residues. The V gene's germline CDR1 is SGHNT and CDR2 YENEEA. CDR3 nucleotides: TGTGCCAGCAGCTTCGGCGGGGGGGCCTCTAGCACAGATACGCAGTATTTT. Translating it yields CASSFGGGASSTDTQYF.

The sample holds a few counts of this clone. The genes are TRBV19 and TRBJ2-4; D gene uncertain. Trimming took 5 bases from V and 8 from J, leaving 10 bases between them. CDR3 length: 12 amino acids. The germline V gene encodes CDR1 LNHDA and CDR2 SQIVND (reference sequence). The CDR3 bases are TGTGCCAGTAGTCTCGGAGAGGACATTCAGTACTTC. As protein: CASSLGEDIQYF.

In the case of this clone: A junction boundary mismatches the germline segment, possibly from a read error. The CDR3 loop reads CANSGTEETEAFF. In nucleotides, the CDR3 is TGTGCCAACAGCGGGACAGAGGAAACTGAAGCTTTCTTT. The rearrangement links TRBV9 to TRBJ1-1, with 7 bases lining up with TRBD1. This CDR3 has 13 amino acids. CDR1 is SGDLS and CDR2 is YYNGEE in the germline V gene. The whole variable domain, filled in from reference TRBV9 and TRBJ1-1, reads DSGVTQTPKHLITATGQRVTLRCSPRSGDLSVYWYQQSLDQGLQFLIQYYNGEERAKGNILERFSAQQFPDLHSELNLSSLELGDSALYFCANSGTEETEAFFGQGTRLTVV.